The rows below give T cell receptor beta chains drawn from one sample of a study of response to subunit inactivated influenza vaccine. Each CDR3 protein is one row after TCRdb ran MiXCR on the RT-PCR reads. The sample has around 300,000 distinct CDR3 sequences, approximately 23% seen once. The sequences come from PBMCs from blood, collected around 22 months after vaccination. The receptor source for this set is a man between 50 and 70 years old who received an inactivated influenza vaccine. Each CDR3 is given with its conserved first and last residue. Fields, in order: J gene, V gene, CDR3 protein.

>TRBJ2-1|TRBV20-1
CSARRPLAGRLYNEQFF
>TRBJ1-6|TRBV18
CASSPPGGVALHF
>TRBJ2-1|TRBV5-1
CASSGDNYNEQFF
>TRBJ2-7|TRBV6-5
CASSYFQGYEQYF
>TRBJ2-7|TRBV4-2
CASSQVGGLASEQYF
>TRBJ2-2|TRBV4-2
CASSQNVLAGNTGELFF
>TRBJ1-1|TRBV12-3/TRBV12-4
CASGRPGMNTEAFF
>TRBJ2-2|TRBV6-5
CASSWTRENTGELFF
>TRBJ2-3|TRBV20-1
CSARVAEPTDTQYF
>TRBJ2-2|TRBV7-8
CASSLAFLGELFF
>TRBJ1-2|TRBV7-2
CASSLGGGGYGYTF
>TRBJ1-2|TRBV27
CASSFRAGDWANYGYTF
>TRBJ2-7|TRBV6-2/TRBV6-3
CASSLDQSWQYF
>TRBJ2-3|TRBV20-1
CSAPGTSGVTDTQYF
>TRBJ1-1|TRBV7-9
CASRKDRGGEAFF
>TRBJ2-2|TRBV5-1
CASRRGHRDTGELFF
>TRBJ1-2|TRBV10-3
CAISEPRARYGYTF
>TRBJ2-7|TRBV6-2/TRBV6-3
CASSWQDRGMDEQYF
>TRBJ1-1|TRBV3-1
CASSQRDRGIGEAFF
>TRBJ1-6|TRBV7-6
CASSPGTANNSPLHF
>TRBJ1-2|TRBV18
CASSPQMRNPERYGYTF
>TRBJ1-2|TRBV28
CASSFQNNYGYTF
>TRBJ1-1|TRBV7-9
CASSLGPTEAFF
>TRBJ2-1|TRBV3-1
CASSQDTAGGYNEQFF
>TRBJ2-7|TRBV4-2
CASSQARLTSGTNEQYF
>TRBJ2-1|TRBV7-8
CASSKSSGQFF
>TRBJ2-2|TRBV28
CASTMLGEGGTGELFF
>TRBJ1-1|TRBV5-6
CASSRDRGGVVRSEAFF
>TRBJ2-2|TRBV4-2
CASSTSGTDTGELFF
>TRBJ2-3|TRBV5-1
CASSYWTGDDTQYF